Below, one T cell receptor beta chain is given with its context. This specimen comes from a study of blood T cell repertoires in COVID-19. Germline-derived CDR1 and CDR2 are MNHEY and SMNVEV (reference sequence). The ends lost 6 bases at V and 6 bases at J; junction bases unmatched: 13. CDR3 length: 16 residues. The method was immunoSEQ multiplex PCR; TCRdb's version includes in-frame clones alone and lacks a portion of them. The table lists approximately 300,000 clones, roughly 90% of them singletons, with around 9% in the top ten. The origin of this receptor is a woman aged 25-40 years who had recovered from COVID-19. The sample comprised PBMCs or T cells enriched from blood (not recorded which). The J gene is TRBJ2-3, the V gene TRBV27, with TRBD2 matching over 9 bases. CDR3 DNA: TGTGCCAGCAGGCCTTTAATTAGCGGGGGTCTGGATACGCAGTATTTT. Its translation: CASRPLISGGLDTQYF.